These 10 T cell receptor beta chains were all obtained from the same sample, sequenced in a study of blood T cell repertoires in COVID-19. The method was immunoSEQ multiplex PCR; TCRdb's version includes in-frame clones alone and lacks a portion of them. The sample has about 59,000 clones, roughly 80% seen once. What was sequenced was peripheral blood. These receptors originate from a woman aged 45 to 65 with active or convalescent COVID-19.

J is TRBJ2-2 and V is TRBV6-2 or TRBV6-3, with unresolved D. This CDR3 comprises 16 residues. Germline values: CDR1 MNHEY, CDR2 SVGEGT. Trimming removed 6 bases at V and 2 bases at J, with 16 bases between. The CDR3 bases are TGTGCCAGCAGCCTGAGTTCCCCATCCAACACCGGGGAGCTGTTTTTT. As protein: CASSLSSPSNTGELFF.

A few counts support this clone. This chain uses TRBV5-1 with TRBJ2-7; 7 bases agree with TRBD1. This CDR3 is 12 amino acids long. The junction had 5 bases not matched to a gene; V was cut back by 4 bases and J by 7 bases. CDR1 and CDR2 from the germline V gene are SGHRS and YFSETQ. DNA of the CDR3: TGCGCCAGCAGCCCGACAGGGTGGGAGCAGTACTTC. It translates to CASSPTGWEQYF. Variable domain in full (rest from reference TRBV5-1 and TRBJ2-7): KAGVTQTPRYLIKTRGQQVTLSCSPISGHRSVSWYQQTPGQGLQFLFEYFSETQRNKGNFPGRFSGRQFSNSRSEMNVSTLELGDSALYLCASSPTGWEQYFGPGTRLTVT.

The V and J genes are TRBV5-1 and TRBJ2-2; TRBD2 aligns across 8 bases. J gave up 6 bases and V 2 bases, and 6 bases lay outside the gene matches. Germline V gene lookup returns CDR1 SGHRS and CDR2 YFSETQ. The CDR3 is 15 amino acids. The CDR3 loop is CASSFWSGGSGELFF. In DNA, the CDR3 is TGCGCCAGCAGCTTTTGGAGCGGGGGCTCCGGGGAGCTGTTTTTT.

V gene TRBV11-1 combines with J gene TRBJ1-1, with no clear D. The CDR3 is made up of 13 amino acids. The germline CDR1 and CDR2 sequences are SGHAT and FQDESV (reference sequence). V was cut by 2 bases and J by 3 bases, with 7 bases left in between. For the CDR3, the DNA is TGTGCCAGCAGCTTACAGCGTGACACTGAAGCTTTCTTT. It yields the protein CASSLQRDTEAFF.

The chain is built from TRBV2 and TRBJ2-1, with a weak D call TRBD2 (6 bases). V was pared by 3 bases and J by 7 bases, with 13 bases between. The CDR3 has 14 amino acids. The V gene's germline CDR1 is SNHLY and CDR2 FYNNEI. CDR3 in amino acids: CASSETGVGNEQFF. As DNA, the CDR3 is TGTGCCAGCAGTGAGACGGGAGTCGGGAATGAGCAGTTCTTC.

This clone is deemed large. The genes are TRBV27 and TRBJ1-1; D unresolved. Trimming removed 4 bases at V and 5 bases at J, with 14 bases between. CDR1 and CDR2 (germline): MNHEY, SMNVEV (reference sequence). The CDR3 runs 14 residues. The CDR3 coding sequence is TGTGCCAGCAGTTCACCGACCCGCGGGACTGAAGCTTTCTTT. This translates into CASSSPTRGTEAFF.

This clone came up a few times. The chain is built from TRBV15 and TRBJ2-5; the match to TRBD2 covers 10 bases. V shed 4 bases, J shed 7 bases, and the junction held 6 bases outside the gene matches. Per the germline V gene, CDR1 is LNHNV and CDR2 is YYDKDF (reference sequence). The CDR3 runs 14 residues. Here the CDR3 DNA reads TGTGCCACCAGCACTAGCGGGGGAAGAAGGACCCAGTACTTC. It translates to CATSTSGGRRTQYF. The full variable domain, with the rest looked up from reference TRBV15 and TRBJ2-5, is DAMVIQNPRYQVTQFGKPVTLSCSQTLNHNVMYWYQQKSSQAPKLLFHYYDKDFNNEADTPDNFQSRRPNTSFCFLDIRSPGLGDTAMYLCATSTSGGRRTQYFGPGTRLLVL.

The CDR3 coding sequence is TGTGCCAGTCGACCGGGGGCAGGGGGGAGGACCGACACCGGGGAGCTGTTTTTT. Residues: CASRPGAGGRTDTGELFF. The chain recombines TRBV19 with TRBJ2-2; a possible D gene is TRBD1 (7 bases). Germline V gives CDR1 LNHDA, CDR2 SQIVND (reference sequence). Trimming pared 8 bases from V and 3 bases from J, leaving 25 bases between. The CDR3 loop spans 18 amino acids. The complete variable domain, with remaining parts taken from reference TRBV19 and TRBJ2-2, reads DGGITQSPKYLFRKEGQNVTLSCEQNLNHDAMYWYRQDPGQGLRLIYYSQIVNDFQKGDIAEGYSVSREKKESFPLTVTSAQKNPTAFYLCASRPGAGGRTDTGELFFGEGSRLTVL.

V gene TRBV11-2 combines with J gene TRBJ1-1; D gene uncertain. Trimming shortened V by 3 bases and J by 10 bases, and 15 bases separated the two germline ends. CDR1 and CDR2 from the germline V gene are SGHAT and FQNNGV. The CDR3 loop spans 13 amino acids. The DNA for the CDR3 is TGTGCCAGCAGCTTTCGGCGGCACCCTGGAGCTTTCTTT. Its protein is CASSFRRHPGAFF.

The chain recombines TRBV27 with TRBJ1-6; D may be TRBD1 (5 bases). Germline CDR1 is MNHEY and CDR2 is SMNVEV (reference sequence). This CDR3 is 15 amino acids long. The ends were cut back, 4 bases at V and 2 bases at J, with 9 bases in the middle. This CDR3 reads CASSWGRAYNSPLHF. The CDR3 coding sequence is TGTGCCAGCAGTTGGGGGAGGGCCTATAATTCACCCCTCCACTTT.